One T cell receptor beta chain is described in this entry. The clone's antigen remains unknown. One base away there is no much larger clone; base qualities are not given. V lost 3 bases and J lost 6 bases; the stretch between them is 11 bases long. According to the germline V gene (reference sequence), CDR1 reads GTSNPN and CDR2 reads SVGIG. Inclusive of the bounding cysteine and phenylalanine, the CDR3 is 12 residues long. Left in the record is the CDR3 DNA by itself, 36 bases read in frame from the first base. Participants in the prospective study were enrolled through a virtual design, were aged about 18 to 90 years, and lived in 24 United States geographic areas. To assign participants to cohorts, the prospective study relied on clinical history that participants themselves reported in a screening survey and a study questionnaire. Recovered participants in ImmuneRACE Cohort 3 were defined by two consecutive negative NP/OP PCR tests, clearance by a healthcare professional, or resolution of symptoms. Each participant in the prospective study had whole blood, serum and a nasopharyngeal or oropharyngeal swab collected by mobile phlebotomists. Over a roughly two-month period, participants in the prospective study had the option of providing additional blood draws and questionnaires. Prospective study blood samples were shipped either frozen or at room temperature before DNA extraction.

These data belong to a study of blood T cell repertoires in COVID-19 (TCRdb year 2020). For the wider study: The collaborator samples originated in the United States, Italy and Spain and spanned the acute and convalescent phases of COVID-19. Samples were obtained from the ongoing ImmuneRACE study (first 160 participants) and from roughly 1,300 subjects provided by 6 global collaborators. The sample metadata nearly always contained a de-identified subject ID, COVID-19 status, age in years and sex. Subjects who had been exposed to COVID-19, were actively infected with it, or had recovered from it provided the deeply sampled blood TCRbeta repertoires that made up the dataset. The material from the prospective study consisted of cDNA or gDNA derived from T cells, B-cell-depleted T cells, or PBMCs. HLA class I and class II types, where available, came from metadata supplied by the sample provider rather than from assay-based typing. The repertoires were released in a freely available public database meant as a resource for research on the immune response to SARS-CoV-2. What the research found in general, with its limitations: Clinical and demographic metadata were provided uncurated, with the amount varying by source and participant.

TCRbeta CDR3 regions were amplified from genomic DNA by means of the immunoSEQ Assay, a bias-controlled multiplex PCR. Turning to the authors' computational methods: The number of nucleated cells in each sample was estimated from the amplification of reference gene primers within the assay. To quantify the absolute abundance of each unique TCRbeta CDR3 rearrangement, sequence reads were collapsed and filtered. For each sample, productive Simpson clonality was calculated as the square root of Simpson's diversity index across productive rearrangements. TCRdb's version of the immuneACCESS table is confined to in-frame rearrangements and falls short of the full clone set. An unresolved V gene accounts for under half of the shortfall where checked; the remainder is of unknown origin. V and J calls plus clone size are reproduced from that table; the DNA served to infer D and trimming. This sample holds about 180,000 clones; 85% were observed only once. The ten biggest clones cover 6% to 6.5% of the sample.

This chain joins TRBV30 to TRBJ1-1; TRBD1 could be the D gene, as 6 bases match. Sequenced: PBMCs or T cells enriched from blood (not recorded which). The sequence was obtained from a man in his forties or fifties who had recovered from COVID-19. Here the CDR3 is given as CAWRQGSAEAFF. The bases are TGTGCCTGGAGACAGGGATCCGCTGAAGCTTTCTTT.